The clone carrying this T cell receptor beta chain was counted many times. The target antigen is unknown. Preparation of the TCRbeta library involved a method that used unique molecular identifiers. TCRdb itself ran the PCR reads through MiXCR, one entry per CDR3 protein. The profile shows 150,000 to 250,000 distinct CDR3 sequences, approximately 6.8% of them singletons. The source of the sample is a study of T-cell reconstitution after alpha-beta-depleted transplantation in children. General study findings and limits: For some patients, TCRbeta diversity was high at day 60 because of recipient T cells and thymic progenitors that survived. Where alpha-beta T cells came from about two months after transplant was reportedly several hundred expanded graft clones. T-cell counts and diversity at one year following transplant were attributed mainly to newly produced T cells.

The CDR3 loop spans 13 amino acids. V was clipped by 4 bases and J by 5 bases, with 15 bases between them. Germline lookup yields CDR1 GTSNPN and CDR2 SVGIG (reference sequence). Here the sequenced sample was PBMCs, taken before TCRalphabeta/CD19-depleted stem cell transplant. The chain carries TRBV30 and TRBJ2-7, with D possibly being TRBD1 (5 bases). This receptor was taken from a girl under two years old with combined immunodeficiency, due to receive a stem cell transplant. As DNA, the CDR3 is TGTGCCTGGAAACTCTCAGGGTCGGACGAGCAGTACTTC. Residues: CAWKLSGSDEQYF.